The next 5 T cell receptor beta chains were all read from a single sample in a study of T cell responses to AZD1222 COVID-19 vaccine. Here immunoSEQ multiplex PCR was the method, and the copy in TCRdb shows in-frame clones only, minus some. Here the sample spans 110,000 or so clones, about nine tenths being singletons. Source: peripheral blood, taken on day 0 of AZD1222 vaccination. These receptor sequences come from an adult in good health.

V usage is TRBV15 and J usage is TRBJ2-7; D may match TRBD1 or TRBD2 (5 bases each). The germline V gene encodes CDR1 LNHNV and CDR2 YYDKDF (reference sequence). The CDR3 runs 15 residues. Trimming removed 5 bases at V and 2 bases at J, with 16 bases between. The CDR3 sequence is CATSRTGTAAYEQYF. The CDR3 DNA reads TGTGCCACCAGCCGTACGGGGACCGCGGCCTACGAGCAGTACTTC. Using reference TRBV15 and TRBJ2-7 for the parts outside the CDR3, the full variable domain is DAMVIQNPRYQVTQFGKPVTLSCSQTLNHNVMYWYQQKSSQAPKLLFHYYDKDFNNEADTPDNFQSRRPNTSFCFLDIRSPGLGDTAMYLCATSRTGTAAYEQYFGPGTRLTVT.

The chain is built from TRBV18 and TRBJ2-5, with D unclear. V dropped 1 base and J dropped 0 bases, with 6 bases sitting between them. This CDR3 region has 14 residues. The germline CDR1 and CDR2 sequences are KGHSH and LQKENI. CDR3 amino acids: CASSPQGNQETQYF. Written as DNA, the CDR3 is TGTGCCAGCTCACCACAGGGAAACCAAGAGACCCAGTACTTC.

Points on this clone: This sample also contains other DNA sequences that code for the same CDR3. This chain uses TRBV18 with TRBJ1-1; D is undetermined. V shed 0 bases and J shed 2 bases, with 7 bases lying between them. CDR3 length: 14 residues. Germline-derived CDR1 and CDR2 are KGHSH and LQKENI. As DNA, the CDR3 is TGTGCCAGCTCACCACCCTCCGTTAACACTGAAGCTTTCTTT. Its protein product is CASSPPSVNTEAFF.

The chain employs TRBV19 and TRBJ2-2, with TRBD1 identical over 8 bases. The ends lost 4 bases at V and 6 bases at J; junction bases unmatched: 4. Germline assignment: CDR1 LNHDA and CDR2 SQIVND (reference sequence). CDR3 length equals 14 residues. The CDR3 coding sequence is TGTGCCAGTAGTAAGGACAGGGCGTCCGGGGAGCTGTTTTTT. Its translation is CASSKDRASGELFF.

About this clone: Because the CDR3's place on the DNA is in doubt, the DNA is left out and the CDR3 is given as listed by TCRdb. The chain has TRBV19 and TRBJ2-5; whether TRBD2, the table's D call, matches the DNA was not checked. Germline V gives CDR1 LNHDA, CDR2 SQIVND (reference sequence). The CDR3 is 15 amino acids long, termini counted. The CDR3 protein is CASSFGPGKGETQYF.